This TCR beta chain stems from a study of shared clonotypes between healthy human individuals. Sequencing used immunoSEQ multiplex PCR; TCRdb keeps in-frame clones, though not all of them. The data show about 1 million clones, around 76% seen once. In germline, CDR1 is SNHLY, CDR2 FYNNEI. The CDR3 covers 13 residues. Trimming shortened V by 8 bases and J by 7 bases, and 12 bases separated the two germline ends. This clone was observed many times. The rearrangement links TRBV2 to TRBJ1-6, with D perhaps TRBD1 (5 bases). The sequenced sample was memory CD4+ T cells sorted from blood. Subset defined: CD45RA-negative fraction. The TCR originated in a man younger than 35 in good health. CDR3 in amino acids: CASGQGPNSPLHF. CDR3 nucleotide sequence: TGTGCCAGCGGGCAGGGCCCGAATTCACCCCTCCACTTT.